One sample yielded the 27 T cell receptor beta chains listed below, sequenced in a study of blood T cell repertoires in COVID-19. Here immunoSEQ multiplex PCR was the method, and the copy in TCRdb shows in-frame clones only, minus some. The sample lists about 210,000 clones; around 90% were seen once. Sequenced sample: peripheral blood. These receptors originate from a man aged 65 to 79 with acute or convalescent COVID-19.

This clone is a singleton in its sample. DNA for the CDR3: TGTGCCAGCAAGGCTGAGGGGGCGGTTACCGGGGAGCTGTTTTTT. This translates into CASKAEGAVTGELFF. V usage is TRBV2 and J usage is TRBJ2-2; 7 bases align to TRBD1. Germline V gene lookup returns CDR1 SNHLY and CDR2 FYNNEI. V trimming: 7 bases; J trimming: 5 bases; junction bases outside the gene matches: 10. This CDR3 region has 15 residues.

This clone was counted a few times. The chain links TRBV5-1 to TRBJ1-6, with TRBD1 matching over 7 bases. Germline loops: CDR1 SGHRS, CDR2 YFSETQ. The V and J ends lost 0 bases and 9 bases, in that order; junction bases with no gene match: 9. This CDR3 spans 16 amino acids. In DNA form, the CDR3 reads TGCGCCAGCAGCTTGGCTGAAGCCAGGGGGATTTCACCCCTCCACTTT. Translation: CASSLAEARGISPLHF.

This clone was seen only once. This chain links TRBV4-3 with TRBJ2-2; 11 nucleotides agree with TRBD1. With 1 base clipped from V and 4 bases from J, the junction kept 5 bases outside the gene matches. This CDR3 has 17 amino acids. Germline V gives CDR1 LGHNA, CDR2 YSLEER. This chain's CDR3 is CASSQGGTGGTTGELFF. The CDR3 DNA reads TGCGCCAGCAGCCAAGGTGGGACAGGGGGGACCACCGGGGAGCTGTTTTTT.

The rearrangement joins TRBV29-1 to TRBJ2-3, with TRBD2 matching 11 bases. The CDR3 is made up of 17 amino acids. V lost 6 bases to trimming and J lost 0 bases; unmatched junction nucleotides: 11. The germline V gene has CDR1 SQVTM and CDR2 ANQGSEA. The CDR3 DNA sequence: TGCAGCGTGCGCAGCAGCGGGACTAGCGGAAGCACAGATACGCAGTATTTT. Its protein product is CSVRSSGTSGSTDTQYF.

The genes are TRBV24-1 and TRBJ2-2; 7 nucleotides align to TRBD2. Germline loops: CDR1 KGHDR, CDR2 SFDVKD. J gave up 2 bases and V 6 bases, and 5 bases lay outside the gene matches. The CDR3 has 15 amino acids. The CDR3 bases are TGTGCCACCAGTAGGAGCGGGGCAAACACCGGGGAGCTGTTTTTT. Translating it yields CATSRSGANTGELFF.

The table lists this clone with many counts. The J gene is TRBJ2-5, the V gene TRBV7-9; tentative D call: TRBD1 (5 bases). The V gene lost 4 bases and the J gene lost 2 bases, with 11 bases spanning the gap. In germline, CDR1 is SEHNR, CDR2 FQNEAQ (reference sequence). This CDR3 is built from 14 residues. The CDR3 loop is CASSSDGQQETQYF. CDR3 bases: TGTGCCAGCAGCTCGGATGGACAACAAGAGACCCAGTACTTC.

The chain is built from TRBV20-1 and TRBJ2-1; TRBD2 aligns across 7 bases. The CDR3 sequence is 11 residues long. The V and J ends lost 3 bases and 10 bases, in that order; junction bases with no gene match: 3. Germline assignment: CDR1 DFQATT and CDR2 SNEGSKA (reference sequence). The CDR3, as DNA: TGCAGTGCTAGTTTAGCGGGCGAGCAGTTCTTC. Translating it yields CSASLAGEQFF.

CDR3 residues: CASSLAGGPRETQYF. DNA of the CDR3: TGTGCCAGCAGCTTAGCGGGAGGGCCTCGAGAGACCCAGTACTTC. V gene TRBV13 combines with J gene TRBJ2-5, with 8 bases identical to TRBD2. Per germline, CDR1 PRHDT and CDR2 FYEKMQ (reference sequence). This CDR3 has 15 residues. V was pared by 1 base and J by 4 bases, with 5 bases of the junction left unmatched.

The CDR3 is CASSIETGGTLNTEAFF. The CDR3 region has the DNA TGTGCCAGTAGTATAGAGACAGGGGGGACTTTGAACACTGAAGCTTTCTTT. The chain employs TRBV19 and TRBJ1-1; 9 bases line up with TRBD1. Per germline, CDR1 LNHDA and CDR2 SQIVND (reference sequence). V gave up 0 bases and J gave up 0 bases; unmatched junction bases: 5. There are 17 residues in the CDR3.

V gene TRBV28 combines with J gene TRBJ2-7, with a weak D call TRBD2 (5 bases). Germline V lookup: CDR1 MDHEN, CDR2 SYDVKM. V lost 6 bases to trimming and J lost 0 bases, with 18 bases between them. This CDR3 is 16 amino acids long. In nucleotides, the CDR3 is TGTGCCAGCAGCCCCCCTAGCTTTCTGTACTCCTACGAGCAGTACTTC. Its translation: CASSPPSFLYSYEQYF.

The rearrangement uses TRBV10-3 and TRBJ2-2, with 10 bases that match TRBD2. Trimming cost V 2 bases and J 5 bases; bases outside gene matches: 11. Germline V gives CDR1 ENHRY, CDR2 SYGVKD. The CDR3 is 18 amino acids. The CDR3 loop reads CAISEMSALAGVTGELFF. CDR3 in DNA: TGTGCCATCAGTGAGATGTCCGCTCTAGCGGGAGTTACCGGGGAGCTGTTTTTT.

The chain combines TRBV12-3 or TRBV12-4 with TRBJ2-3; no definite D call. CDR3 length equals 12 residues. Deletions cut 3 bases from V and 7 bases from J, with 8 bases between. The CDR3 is CASSFYSNTQYF. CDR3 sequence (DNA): TGTGCCAGCAGTTTCTACTCAAATACGCAGTATTTT.

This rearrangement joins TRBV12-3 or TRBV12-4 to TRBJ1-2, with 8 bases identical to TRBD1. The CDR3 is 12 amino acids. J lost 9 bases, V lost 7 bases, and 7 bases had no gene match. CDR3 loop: CASTPDRVRYTF. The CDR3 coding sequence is TGTGCCAGCACCCCGGACAGGGTACGCTACACCTTC.

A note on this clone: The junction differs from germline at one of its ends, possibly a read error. This chain's CDR3 is CASREGLAGEGEQYF. DNA of the CDR3: TGTGCCAGCAGGGAAGGACTAGCGGGAGAGGGCGAGCAGTACTTC. The rearrangement joins TRBV6-1 to TRBJ2-7; TRBD2 aligns across 13 bases. The germline V gene encodes CDR1 MNHNS and CDR2 SASEGT. The CDR3 totals 15 residues.

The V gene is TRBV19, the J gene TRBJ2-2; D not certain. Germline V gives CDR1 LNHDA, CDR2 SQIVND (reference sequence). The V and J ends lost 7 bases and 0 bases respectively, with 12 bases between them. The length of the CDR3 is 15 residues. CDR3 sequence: CASTLTSANTGELFF. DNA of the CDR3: TGTGCCAGTACCCTCACAAGCGCGAACACCGGGGAGCTGTTTTTT.

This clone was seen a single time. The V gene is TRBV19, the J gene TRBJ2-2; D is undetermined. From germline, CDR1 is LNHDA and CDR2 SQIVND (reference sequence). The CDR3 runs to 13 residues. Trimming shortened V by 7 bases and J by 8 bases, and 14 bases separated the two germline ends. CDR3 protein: CASTVSATGELFF. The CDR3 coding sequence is TGTGCCAGTACAGTTTCCGCCACAGGGGAGCTGTTTTTT.

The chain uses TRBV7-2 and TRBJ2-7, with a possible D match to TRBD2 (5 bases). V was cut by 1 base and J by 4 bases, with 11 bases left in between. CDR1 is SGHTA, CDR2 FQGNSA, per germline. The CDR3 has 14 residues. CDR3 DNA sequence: TGTGCCAGCAGCTTAGACGGACTGAATTACGAGCAGTACTTC. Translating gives CASSLDGLNYEQYF.

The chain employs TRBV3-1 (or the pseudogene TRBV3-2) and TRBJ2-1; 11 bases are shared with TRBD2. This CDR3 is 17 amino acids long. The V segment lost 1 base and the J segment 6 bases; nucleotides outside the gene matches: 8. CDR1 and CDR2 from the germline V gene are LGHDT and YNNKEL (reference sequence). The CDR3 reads CASSQVPGTSGINEQFF. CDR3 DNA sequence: TGTGCCAGCAGCCAAGTTCCCGGGACTAGCGGAATCAATGAGCAGTTCTTC.

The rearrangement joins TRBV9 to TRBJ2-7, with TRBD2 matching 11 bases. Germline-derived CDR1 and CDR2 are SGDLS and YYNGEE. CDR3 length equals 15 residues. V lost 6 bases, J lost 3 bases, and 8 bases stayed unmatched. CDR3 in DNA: TGTGCCAGCAAACGGGGACTAGCGGAAAACTACGAGCAGTACTTC. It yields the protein CASKRGLAENYEQYF.

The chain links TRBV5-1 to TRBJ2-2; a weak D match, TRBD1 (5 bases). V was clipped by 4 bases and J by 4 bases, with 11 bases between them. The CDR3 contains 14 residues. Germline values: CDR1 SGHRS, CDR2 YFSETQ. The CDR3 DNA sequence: TGCGCCAGCAGCAGAAGGGGCATCACCGGGGAGCTGTTTTTT. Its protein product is CASSRRGITGELFF.

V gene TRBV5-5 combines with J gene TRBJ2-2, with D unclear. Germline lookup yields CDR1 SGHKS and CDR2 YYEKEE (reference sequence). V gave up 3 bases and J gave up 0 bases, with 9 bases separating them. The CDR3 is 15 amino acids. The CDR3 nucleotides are TGTGCCAGCAGCTCCGCGCGCACGAACACCGGGGAGCTGTTTTTT. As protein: CASSSARTNTGELFF.

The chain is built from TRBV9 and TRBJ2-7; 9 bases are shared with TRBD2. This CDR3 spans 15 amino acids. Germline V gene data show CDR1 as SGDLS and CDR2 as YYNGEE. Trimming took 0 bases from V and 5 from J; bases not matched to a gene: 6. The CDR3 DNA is TGTGCCAGCAGCGTAGTGGGGACTAGCAACGACGAGCAGTACTTC. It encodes CASSVVGTSNDEQYF.

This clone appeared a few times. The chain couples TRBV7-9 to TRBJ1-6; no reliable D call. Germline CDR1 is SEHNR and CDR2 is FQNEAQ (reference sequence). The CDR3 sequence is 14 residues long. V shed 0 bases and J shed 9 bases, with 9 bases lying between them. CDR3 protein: CASSLASGVSPLHF. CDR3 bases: TGTGCCAGCAGCTTAGCTAGCGGGGTTTCACCCCTCCACTTT.

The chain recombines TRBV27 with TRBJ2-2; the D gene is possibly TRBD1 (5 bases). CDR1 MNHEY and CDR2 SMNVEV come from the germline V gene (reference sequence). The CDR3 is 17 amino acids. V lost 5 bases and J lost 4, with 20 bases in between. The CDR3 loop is CASSTRFSDTRTGELFF. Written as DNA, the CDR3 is TGTGCCAGCAGTACTCGGTTCTCGGACACCCGCACCGGGGAGCTGTTTTTT.

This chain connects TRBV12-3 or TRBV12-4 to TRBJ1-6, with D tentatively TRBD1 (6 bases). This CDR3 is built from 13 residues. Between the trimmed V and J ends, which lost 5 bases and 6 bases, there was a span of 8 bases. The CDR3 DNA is TGTGCCAGCAGTCGACAGGTTAATTCACCCCTCCACTTT. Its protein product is CASSRQVNSPLHF.

CDR3 DNA: TGTGCCAGCAGTCCCTCCGGGACTCAAACCGGGGAGCTGTTTTTT. The encoded protein is CASSPSGTQTGELFF. The V and J genes are TRBV7-3 and TRBJ2-2, with D maybe TRBD2 (6 bases). The CDR3 sequence is 15 residues long. Germline CDR1 SGHTA, CDR2 FQGTGA. The germline V and J ends were trimmed by 6 bases and 5 bases, with 16 bases remaining between them.

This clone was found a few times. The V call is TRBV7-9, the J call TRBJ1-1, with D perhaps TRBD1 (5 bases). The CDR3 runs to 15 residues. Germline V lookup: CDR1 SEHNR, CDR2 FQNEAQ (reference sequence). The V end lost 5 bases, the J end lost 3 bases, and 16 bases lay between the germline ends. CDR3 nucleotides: TGTGCCAGCAGCCAGAAAACCTGGGGGGACACTGAAGCTTTCTTT. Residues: CASSQKTWGDTEAFF.